This T cell receptor beta chain was identified during a study of beta chain features in type 1 diabetes. Isolated RNA was reverse transcribed in full, so expressed TCRB transcripts were sequenced. Generated by immunoSEQ multiplex PCR, the TCRdb table keeps only in-frame clones and is missing some. The sample holds around 250,000 clones, 24% seen once. Every single donor gave one heparinised blood draw, and these averaged about 120 mL. The CDR3 length is 13 residues. The germline V gene has CDR1 SNHLY and CDR2 FYNNEI. With 8 bases removed from V and 4 bases from J, the gap between germline ends came to 14 bases. This clone was recorded only once. Its antigen is still unknown. Study-level results: Naive, central memory and Treg TCRB repertoires appeared more alike in patients than in healthy donors. A moderate, significant TCRB CDR3 shortening appeared in type 1 diabetes across four CD4+ subsets.

The receptor's source is a woman in her twenties or thirties with type 1 diabetes. V gene TRBV2 combines with J gene TRBJ1-2; TRBD1 might be the D (5 bases). The sequencing input was naive CD4+ T cells from blood. CDR3: CASGIRAGYGYTF. The CDR3, as DNA: TGTGCCAGCGGAATCAGGGCCGGCTATGGCTACACCTTC.